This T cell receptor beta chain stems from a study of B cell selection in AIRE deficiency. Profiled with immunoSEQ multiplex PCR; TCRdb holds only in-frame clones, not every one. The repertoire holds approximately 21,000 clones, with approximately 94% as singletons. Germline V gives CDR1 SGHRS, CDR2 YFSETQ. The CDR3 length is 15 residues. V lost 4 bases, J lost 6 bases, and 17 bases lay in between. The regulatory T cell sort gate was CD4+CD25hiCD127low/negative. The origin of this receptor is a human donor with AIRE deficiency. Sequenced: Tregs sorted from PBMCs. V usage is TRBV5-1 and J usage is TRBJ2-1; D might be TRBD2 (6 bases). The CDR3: CASSTNKGRTNEQFF. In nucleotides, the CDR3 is TGCGCCAGCAGCACGAACAAGGGGAGGACCAATGAGCAGTTCTTC.